These 12 T cell receptor beta chains came from one sample sequenced in a study of cytomegalovirus exposure and HLA in healthy donors. Vbeta (60) and Jbeta (13) primers were used in the PCR. Repertoires were generated with immunoSEQ multiplex PCR, while TCRdb's copy carries only in-frame clones and drops some. The table records around 40,000 clones, around three fifths of them present only once. The sample comprised PBMCs. Receptors originate from a man aged 50 or older in good health and CMV-seropositive.

The genes are TRBV6-6 and TRBJ1-2; 7 bases are a match to TRBD1. J gave up 7 bases and V 6 bases, and 5 bases lay outside the gene matches. Germline loops: CDR1 MNHNY, CDR2 SVGAGI (reference sequence). This CDR3 has 12 residues. In DNA form, the CDR3 reads TGTGCCAGCAGCCTGACAGGGCCTGGCTACACCTTC. As protein: CASSLTGPGYTF.

The V call is TRBV18, the J call TRBJ2-5, with D possibly matching TRBD1 (5 bases). Trimming took 9 bases from V and 1 from J, leaving 6 bases between them. The germline V gene has CDR1 KGHSH and CDR2 LQKENI. The CDR3 extends over 11 amino acids. CDR3 sequence (DNA): TGTGCCAGGGACATCCAAGAGACCCAGTACTTC. It translates to CARDIQETQYF.

V gene TRBV6-1 combines with J gene TRBJ2-7, with D unclear. Trimming removed 2 bases at V and 3 bases at J, with 11 bases between. CDR1 is MNHNS and CDR2 is SASEGT in the germline V gene. This CDR3 has 14 residues. CDR3 DNA sequence: TGTGCCAGCAGTGAAATAACGTTAGTCTACGAGCAGTACTTC. Translation gives CASSEITLVYEQYF.

The V and J genes are TRBV7-2 and TRBJ1-5; D is undetermined. This CDR3 has 13 amino acids. V lost 2 bases and J lost 2, with 4 bases in between. CDR1 is SGHTA, CDR2 FQGNSA, per germline. The CDR3 loop is CASSLRGNQPQHF. As DNA, the CDR3 is TGTGCCAGCAGCTTAAGAGGCAATCAGCCCCAGCATTTT.

CDR3 region: CASSGGQGRGYTF. CDR3 coding DNA: TGCGCCAGCAGCGGGGGACAGGGACGTGGCTACACCTTC. The chain couples TRBV4-3 to TRBJ1-2, with 9 bases aligning to TRBD1. This CDR3 region has 13 residues. The germline gives CDR1 LGHNA, CDR2 YSLEER. V shed 5 bases, J shed 7 bases, and the junction held 5 bases outside the gene matches.

The chain recombines TRBV2 with TRBJ2-7; D is possibly TRBD2 (6 bases). In germline, CDR1 is SNHLY, CDR2 FYNNEI. The CDR3 covers 14 residues. V was trimmed by 4 bases and J by 2 bases, leaving 12 bases between them. The CDR3 loop is CASSGGTRAYEQYF. CDR3 sequence (DNA): TGTGCCAGCAGTGGCGGGACCCGAGCCTACGAGCAGTACTTC.

This clone was detected once. As DNA, the CDR3 is TGTGCCACCAGCAGAGATACAGAGGGCGGCACTGAAGCTTTCTTT. Protein product: CATSRDTEGGTEAFF. V usage is TRBV15 and J usage is TRBJ1-1; D call uncertain. The V end was cut by 0 bases, the J end by 4 bases, with 12 bases between. CDR3 size: 15 residues. The germline V gene encodes CDR1 LNHNV and CDR2 YYDKDF (reference sequence).

This clone is a singleton in its sample. This sequence joins TRBV11-3 and TRBJ2-5, with a possible D match to TRBD2 (6 bases). V was shortened by 3 bases and J by 1 base, with 9 bases between the two germline ends. The CDR3 has 14 amino acids. Per the germline V gene, CDR1 is SGHNT and CDR2 is YENEEA. The CDR3 DNA reads as TGTGCCAGCAGCTTCTTGGGGGGCCAAGAGACCCAGTACTTC. This translates into CASSFLGGQETQYF. The full variable domain, rest sourced from reference TRBV11-3 and TRBJ2-5, is EAGVVQSPRYKIIEKKQPVAFWCNPISGHNTLYWYLQNLGQGPELLIRYENEEAVDDSQLPKDRFSAERLKGVDSTLKIQPAELGDSAVYLCASSFLGGQETQYFGPGTRLLVL.

The chain links TRBV4-2 to TRBJ2-7; D is unclear. There are 12 residues in the CDR3. The germline CDR1 and CDR2 sequences are LGHNA and YNFKEQ. Trimming took 4 bases from V and 5 from J, leaving 9 bases between them. The CDR3 DNA is TGTGCCAGCAGCCTGCCGGCGGACGAGCAGTACTTC. This codes for CASSLPADEQYF.

V and J are TRBV19 and TRBJ2-5; D remains ambiguous. Trimming pared 5 bases from V and 4 bases from J, leaving 8 bases between. This CDR3 comprises 12 residues. CDR1 LNHDA and CDR2 SQIVND come from the germline V gene (reference sequence). CDR3 in DNA: TGTGCCAGTAGTGCCCACGGAGAGACCCAGTACTTC. This encodes CASSAHGETQYF. Full variable domain (missing parts from reference TRBV19 and TRBJ2-5): DGGITQSPKYLFRKEGQNVTLSCEQNLNHDAMYWYRQDPGQGLRLIYYSQIVNDFQKGDIAEGYSVSREKKESFPLTVTSAQKNPTAFYLCASSAHGETQYFGPGTRLLVL.

This chain connects TRBV10-1 to TRBJ2-7, with a possible D match to TRBD1 (6 bases). There are 14 residues in the CDR3. Per the germline V gene, CDR1 is WNHNN and CDR2 is SYGVQD (reference sequence). Deletions cut 2 bases from V and 5 bases from J, with 13 bases between. CDR3 sequence reads: CASSEVHREDEQYF. The CDR3 region has the DNA TGCGCCAGCAGTGAGGTGCACAGGGAAGACGAGCAGTACTTC.

This chain connects TRBV7-2 to TRBJ1-1; D gene unclear. Trimming took off 3 bases at V and 1 base at J, with 3 bases between the two ends. The germline V gene has CDR1 SGHTA and CDR2 FQGNSA. The CDR3 has 12 residues. CDR3 residues: CASSFWNTEAFF. CDR3 nucleotides: TGTGCCAGCAGCTTCTGGAACACTGAAGCTTTCTTT.